There are a few counts of the clone carrying this T cell receptor (beta chain). Antigen unknown. The data are from a study of CD8 T cells in ankylosing spondylitis. Whole-study results and caveats: Blood of patients with ankylosing spondylitis appeared to be characterized by a TCR beta motif of fewer than 10 highly homologous variants.

MiXCR was run by TCRdb on the 5' RACE reads, yielding one entry per CDR3 protein. The profile shows some 840,000 distinct CDR3 sequences, 10% to 15% of them singletons. The CDR3 covers 15 residues. V dropped 4 bases and J dropped 7; count of bases not matched to a gene: 8. The V gene's germline CDR1 is SGHRS and CDR2 YFSETQ. This clonotype was obtained from a male donor with ankylosing spondylitis. Sequences were obtained from blood, either unsorted or a sorted T cell fraction (not recorded which). This chain uses TRBV5-1 with TRBJ2-3; 11 bases fit TRBD2. CDR3 in DNA: TGCGCCAGCAGCCCCGACCTAGCGGGGGGCAATACGCAGTATTTT. It codes for CASSPDLAGGNTQYF.